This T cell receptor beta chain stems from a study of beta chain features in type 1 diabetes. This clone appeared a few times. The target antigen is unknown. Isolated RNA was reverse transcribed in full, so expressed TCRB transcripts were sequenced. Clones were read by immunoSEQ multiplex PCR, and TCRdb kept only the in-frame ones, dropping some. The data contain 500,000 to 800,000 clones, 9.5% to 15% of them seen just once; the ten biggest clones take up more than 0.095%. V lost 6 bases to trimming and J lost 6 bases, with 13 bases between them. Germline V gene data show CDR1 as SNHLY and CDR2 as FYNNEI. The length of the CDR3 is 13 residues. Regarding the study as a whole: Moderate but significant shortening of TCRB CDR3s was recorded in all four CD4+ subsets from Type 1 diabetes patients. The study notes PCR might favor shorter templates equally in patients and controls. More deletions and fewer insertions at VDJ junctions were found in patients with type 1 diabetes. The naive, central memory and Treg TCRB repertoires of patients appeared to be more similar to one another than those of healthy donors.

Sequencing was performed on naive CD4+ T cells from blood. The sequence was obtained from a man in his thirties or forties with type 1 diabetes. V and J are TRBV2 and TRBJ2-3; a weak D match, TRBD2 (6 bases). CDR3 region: CASRGDLYDTQYF. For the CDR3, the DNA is TGTGCCAGCAGGGGGGACTTATATGATACGCAGTATTTT.